This T cell receptor (beta chain) comes out of a study of T cell repertoires in cytomegalovirus infection. Overall study context: CMV infection together with matching HLA type was indicated by public TCR beta signatures.

CDR3 length equals 15 residues. Germline CDR1 MDHEN, CDR2 SYDVKM. V lost 7 bases, J lost 3 bases, and 16 bases lay in between. This clonotype was seen repeatedly, ten times or more. Antigen: not known. Findings and limits, study-wide: The cumulative frequency of public TCR beta families identified carriers of CMV plus the relevant HLA. The study found HLA-C-restricted CMV-specific TCR beta clonotypes dominating the ex vivo response.

MiXCR, applied by TCRdb to the reads, yields one record per CDR3 protein. The data contain about 300,000 distinct CDR3 sequences, about 9.2% of them singletons. Sequenced material: PBMCs. The sequence derives from a human donor in good health (CMV status not recorded). Some clones in this sample may be carry-over from other donors' samples. The chain links TRBV28 to TRBJ2-4; the D gene is possibly TRBD1 (5 bases). The CDR3 sequence: CASTQSGSGKNIQYF. The CDR3 region has the DNA TGTGCCAGCACTCAATCAGGGTCCGGCAAAAACATTCAGTACTTC. Supplemented by reference TRBV28 and TRBJ2-4, the full variable domain reads DVKVTQSSRYLVKRTGEKVFLECVQDMDHENMFWYRQDPGLGLRLIYFSYDVKMKEKGDIPEGYSVSREKKERFSLILESASTNQTSMYLCASTQSGSGKNIQYFGAGTRLSVL.